This passage covers 29 T cell receptor beta chains from one sample sequenced in a study of OX40 agonist ivuxolimab in advanced cancers. Clones were sequenced by immunoSEQ multiplex PCR, and TCRdb holds only the in-frame ones, with some missing. The sample yields roughly 75,000 clones, around 87% seen once. The source material was CD4+ or CD8+ T cells sorted from blood, sampled in a trial of the OX40 agonist ivuxolimab. The receptors come from an adult with an advanced solid tumor such as melanoma, head and neck, liver or kidney cancer.

This sequence joins TRBV5-1 and TRBJ2-2; no firm D call. The CDR3 totals 15 residues. Trimming removed 3 bases at V and 7 bases at J, with 16 bases between. Germline CDR1 is SGHRS and CDR2 is YFSETQ. CDR3 in DNA: TGCGCCAGCAGCTCCTATTACTCCAAGCTCGGGGAGCTGTTTTTT. This gives the protein CASSSYYSKLGELFF.

The V gene is TRBV5-4, the J gene TRBJ2-7, with D tentatively TRBD1 (5 bases). Trimming removed 1 base from V and 1 base from J, with 12 bases in between. The CDR3 loop spans 15 amino acids. Germline values: CDR1 SGHNT, CDR2 YYREEE (reference sequence). CDR3 nucleotides: TGTGCCAGCAGCTTGAGGGCAGGGTCTTCCTACGAGCAGTACTTC. Translating it yields CASSLRAGSSYEQYF.

This clone was counted a single time. This rearrangement joins TRBV5-1 to TRBJ2-7, with 8 positions matching TRBD1. The CDR3 runs 14 residues. Trimming removed 6 bases from V and 4 bases from J; junction bases left unmatched: 9. From germline, CDR1 is SGHRS and CDR2 YFSETQ. This chain's CDR3 is CASTLGTGKYEQYF. The CDR3 DNA follows: TGCGCCAGCACCTTAGGGACAGGCAAATACGAGCAGTACTTC.

This chain links TRBV6-1 with TRBJ1-1; 7 bases line up with TRBD1. The J segment lost 2 bases and the V segment lost 6 bases, leaving 6 bases of the junction unmatched. The length of the CDR3 is 14 residues. The V gene's germline CDR1 is MNHNS and CDR2 SASEGT. Here the CDR3 DNA reads TGTGCCAGCAGGTGGGACAGACTCAACACTGAAGCTTTCTTT. Amino acid sequence: CASRWDRLNTEAFF.

This chain connects TRBV27 to TRBJ2-2; D not certain. The V end was cut by 3 bases, the J end by 13 bases, with 12 bases between. This CDR3 contains 12 residues. Germline V lookup: CDR1 MNHEY, CDR2 SMNVEV (reference sequence). In DNA, the CDR3 is TGTGCCAGCAGTTTGGATAAGGGTCGGCTGTTTTTT. Translated: CASSLDKGRLFF.

This clone came up once. The rearrangement uses TRBV28 and TRBJ2-5, with 9 bases matching TRBD1. Looked up from germline, CDR1 is MDHEN and CDR2 is SYDVKM. This CDR3 comprises 16 residues. After removal of 5 bases from V and 5 bases from J, the junction contained 12 bases not matched to a gene. CDR3 bases: TGTGCCAGCAGTACCCGGGACAGGGTACTTGGGGAGACCCAGTACTTC. Amino acids: CASSTRDRVLGETQYF. The variable domain in full, with the rest retrieved from reference TRBV28 and TRBJ2-5, is DVKVTQSSRYLVKRTGEKVFLECVQDMDHENMFWYRQDPGLGLRLIYFSYDVKMKEKGDIPEGYSVSREKKERFSLILESASTNQTSMYLCASSTRDRVLGETQYFGPGTRLLVL.

This clone was picked up one time. This chain links TRBV5-1 with TRBJ1-1, with 7 bases matching TRBD1. V dropped 0 bases and J dropped 4; count of bases not matched to a gene: 3. The length of the CDR3 is 14 residues. Germline assignment: CDR1 SGHRS and CDR2 YFSETQ. CDR3 sequence reads: CASSLERGPTEAFF. In nucleotides, the CDR3 is TGCGCCAGCAGCTTGGAGAGGGGGCCCACTGAAGCTTTCTTT. The full variable domain, in which reference TRBV5-1 and TRBJ1-1 provide the parts outside the CDR3, is KAGVTQTPRYLIKTRGQQVTLSCSPISGHRSVSWYQQTPGQGLQFLFEYFSETQRNKGNFPGRFSGRQFSNSRSEMNVSTLELGDSALYLCASSLERGPTEAFFGQGTRLTVV.

CDR3 residues: CASSLSRANYGYTF. The CDR3 DNA is TGTGCCAGCAGTTTATCGAGGGCCAACTATGGCTACACCTTC. This rearrangement joins TRBV28 to TRBJ1-2; D is ambiguous. Trimming pared 1 base from V and 2 bases from J, leaving 8 bases between. Germline V gives CDR1 MDHEN, CDR2 SYDVKM. CDR3 length equals 14 residues.

The chain uses TRBV2 and TRBJ2-2, with a tentative D call TRBD1 (5 bases). The V end lost 6 bases, the J end lost 3 bases, and 11 bases lay between the germline ends. The germline gives CDR1 SNHLY, CDR2 FYNNEI. The CDR3 sequence is 14 residues long. The CDR3 DNA is TGTGCCAGCAGGACCGACAGTCACACCGGGGAGCTGTTTTTT. It codes for CASRTDSHTGELFF.

The chain combines TRBV2 with TRBJ2-2, with TRBD1 matching 9 bases. The CDR3 contains 15 residues. V shed 11 bases and J 4 bases; nucleotides not matched to a gene: 11. Germline V CDR1 and CDR2: SNHLY, FYNNEI. CDR3 amino acids: CAGETGGAGTGELFF. The CDR3 DNA reads as TGTGCCGGGGAAACAGGGGGCGCCGGCACCGGGGAGCTGTTTTTT.

This clone was counted once. The chain carries TRBV6-5 and TRBJ1-4; no reliable D call. Trimming pared 5 bases from V and 0 bases from J, leaving 7 bases between. Germline loops: CDR1 MNHEY, CDR2 SVGAGI. The CDR3 consists of 14 residues. CDR3 region: CASSAVATNEKLFF. The CDR3 DNA reads TGTGCCAGCAGTGCAGTTGCAACTAATGAAAAACTGTTTTTT.

This clone was seen more than once but under ten times. The chain's CDR3 is CASSVVDTGRTEAFF. The CDR3 DNA follows: TGTGCCAGCAGCGTGGTGGACACCGGGAGGACTGAAGCTTTCTTT. The rearrangement links TRBV9 to TRBJ1-1; possibly TRBD1 for D (5 bases). V lost 2 bases to trimming and J lost 5 bases, with 16 bases between them. This CDR3 has 15 amino acids. Germline CDR1 and CDR2: SGDLS and YYNGEE.

The J gene is TRBJ1-6, the V gene TRBV9; perhaps TRBD1 as D (6 bases). CDR1 is SGDLS, CDR2 YYNGEE, per germline. CDR3 length: 15 amino acids. The V and J ends lost 2 bases and 6 bases respectively, with 12 bases between them. The CDR3 reads CASSVTGTLNSPLHF. DNA for the CDR3: TGTGCCAGCAGCGTTACCGGGACACTTAATTCACCCCTCCACTTT.

This clone was recorded once. This sequence joins TRBV27 and TRBJ1-1; TRBD1 agrees at 7 bases. Germline CDR1 and CDR2: MNHEY and SMNVEV (reference sequence). Germline trimming cut 2 bases from V and 9 bases from J; bases unmatched to any gene: 6. The CDR3 consists of 13 residues. CDR3 coding DNA: TGTGCCAGCAGTTTAAAAGGAGGGGGCAAAGCTTTCTTT. The encoded protein is CASSLKGGGKAFF.

The chain couples TRBV7-9 to TRBJ1-5, with 7 bases that match TRBD1. This CDR3 has 13 amino acids. J gave up 7 bases and V 6 bases, and 6 bases lay outside the gene matches. CDR1 SEHNR and CDR2 FQNEAQ come from the germline V gene (reference sequence). DNA of the CDR3: TGTGCCAGCAGTTCCGGGACAGACCAGCCCCAGCATTTT. Translating it yields CASSSGTDQPQHF.

This chain links TRBV9 with TRBJ2-3; 12 positions match TRBD2. The CDR3 length is 16 residues. The V gene end was trimmed by 2 bases and the J gene end by 6 bases; junction bases not matched to a gene: 7. Germline CDR1 and CDR2: SGDLS and YYNGEE. The CDR3 nucleotides read TGTGCCAGCAGCGTTGACCTAGCGGGGGGGCTGGATACGCAGTATTTT. This translates into CASSVDLAGGLDTQYF.

The chain combines TRBV7-9 with TRBJ2-5; TRBD2 agrees at 12 bases. This CDR3 is 15 amino acids long. Germline V gene sequence: CDR1 SEHNR, CDR2 FQNEAQ (reference sequence). Trimming took 5 bases from V and 5 from J; bases not matched to a gene: 6. The DNA of the CDR3 is TGTGCCAGCAGCCCCACTAGCGGGGGGTTGGAGACCCAGTACTTC. This translates into CASSPTSGGLETQYF.

The chain has TRBV6-1 and TRBJ2-2; 8 bases line up with TRBD2. Germline CDR1 and CDR2: MNHNS and SASEGT. The CDR3 spans 13 residues. The CDR3 sequence is CAGREVNTGELFF. The DNA of the CDR3 is TGTGCGGGGCGGGAGGTCAACACCGGGGAGCTGTTTTTT.

This chain links TRBV14 with TRBJ1-1, with D possibly being TRBD1 (6 bases). The germline CDR1 and CDR2 sequences are SGHDN and FVKESK. Trimming pared 0 bases from V and 3 bases from J, leaving 8 bases between. The CDR3 consists of 14 residues. In DNA form, the CDR3 reads TGTGCCAGCAGCCAAGAACAGGGCCACACTGAAGCTTTCTTT. Translating gives CASSQEQGHTEAFF.

The chain links TRBV10-1 to TRBJ2-3, with D maybe TRBD2 (6 bases). This CDR3 is built from 16 residues. The V and J ends lost 6 bases and 0 bases respectively, with 16 bases between them. CDR1 is WNHNN and CDR2 is SYGVQD in the germline V gene (reference sequence). CDR3 bases: TGCGCCAGCAGCGTCGGGACTCTAGATAGCACAGATACGCAGTATTTT. It specifies CASSVGTLDSTDTQYF.

This chain uses TRBV7-2 with TRBJ2-1, with TRBD1 as a possible D gene (7 bases). The CDR3 length is 15 residues. Trimming removed 5 bases from V and 6 bases from J, with 17 bases in between. Per the germline V gene, CDR1 is SGHTA and CDR2 is FQGNSA. CDR3 nucleotides: TGTGCCAGCAGCCTAAGCCAGGGGGGTTTCAATGAGCAGTTCTTC. The encoded protein is CASSLSQGGFNEQFF.

This chain connects TRBV28 to TRBJ1-2; 7 nucleotides match TRBD1. From germline, CDR1 is MDHEN and CDR2 SYDVKM. V gave up 4 bases and J gave up 0 bases; unmatched junction bases: 2. CDR3 size: 14 residues. CDR3: CASSWDSPNYGYTF. The CDR3 DNA follows: TGTGCCAGCAGTTGGGACAGTCCTAACTATGGCTACACCTTC.

This clone was recorded a few times. The V gene is TRBV5-1, the J gene TRBJ1-1; D is undetermined. Germline lookup yields CDR1 SGHRS and CDR2 YFSETQ. V lost 0 bases and J lost 10, with 13 bases in between. This CDR3 region has 13 residues. The CDR3 nucleotides read TGCGCCAGCAGCTTGGATTTGGGCTTTGGAGCTTTCTTT. Its protein product is CASSLDLGFGAFF.

This clone was counted once. This chain joins TRBV6-6 and TRBJ2-1; a weak D match, TRBD2 (6 bases). CDR3 length equals 15 residues. The V end lost 4 bases, the J end lost 1 base, and 11 bases lay between the germline ends. CDR1 is MNHNY and CDR2 is SVGAGI in the germline V gene (reference sequence). The CDR3 nucleotides read TGTGCCAGCAGTTCCCCGGGACTTTCCTACAATGAGCAGTTCTTC. Its translation is CASSSPGLSYNEQFF.

The rearrangement uses TRBV2 and TRBJ2-7; tentatively, D is TRBD1 (6 bases). The V gene lost 5 bases and the J gene lost 5 bases, with 16 bases spanning the gap. The CDR3 has 14 residues. Germline V CDR1 and CDR2: SNHLY, FYNNEI. CDR3 DNA: TGTGCCAGCAGTTCGACAGGAAGGGTTCACGAGCAGTACTTC. It codes for CASSSTGRVHEQYF.

The chain is built from TRBV6-5 and TRBJ1-5; D call uncertain. The CDR3 extends over 15 amino acids. V was cut by 0 bases and J by 3 bases, with 9 bases left in between. The germline gives CDR1 MNHEY, CDR2 SVGAGI. The CDR3 DNA reads TGTGCCAGCAGTTACTCTGGGAGTGACAATCAGCCCCAGCATTTT. This gives the protein CASSYSGSDNQPQHF.

The rearrangement links TRBV19 to TRBJ1-3; D unresolved. V was trimmed by 3 bases and J by 1 base, leaving 7 bases between them. Germline V CDR1 and CDR2: LNHDA, SQIVND (reference sequence). This CDR3 has 14 residues. In DNA, the CDR3 is TGTGCCAGTAGTATCGGATCATCTGGAAACACCATATATTTT. Translating it yields CASSIGSSGNTIYF.

The V call is TRBV19, the J call TRBJ2-3, with D possibly matching TRBD2 (6 bases). The length of the CDR3 is 15 residues. V was trimmed by 2 bases and J by 4 bases, leaving 13 bases between them. In germline, CDR1 is LNHDA, CDR2 SQIVND (reference sequence). The CDR3 loop is CASSILPGEADTQYF. CDR3 DNA: TGTGCCAGTAGTATACTGCCCGGGGAGGCAGATACGCAGTATTTT. Filled out from reference TRBV19 and TRBJ2-3, the complete variable domain reads DGGITQSPKYLFRKEGQNVTLSCEQNLNHDAMYWYRQDPGQGLRLIYYSQIVNDFQKGDIAEGYSVSREKKESFPLTVTSAQKNPTAFYLCASSILPGEADTQYFGPGTRLTVL.

V and J are TRBV7-2 and TRBJ2-5; tentatively, D is TRBD2 (6 bases). There are 15 residues in the CDR3. Trimming pared 5 bases from V and 5 bases from J, leaving 18 bases between. Per germline, CDR1 SGHTA and CDR2 FQGNSA. This CDR3 is CASSAGEESSETQYF. The CDR3 nucleotides are TGTGCCAGCAGCGCCGGGGAGGAAAGTTCGGAGACCCAGTACTTC.